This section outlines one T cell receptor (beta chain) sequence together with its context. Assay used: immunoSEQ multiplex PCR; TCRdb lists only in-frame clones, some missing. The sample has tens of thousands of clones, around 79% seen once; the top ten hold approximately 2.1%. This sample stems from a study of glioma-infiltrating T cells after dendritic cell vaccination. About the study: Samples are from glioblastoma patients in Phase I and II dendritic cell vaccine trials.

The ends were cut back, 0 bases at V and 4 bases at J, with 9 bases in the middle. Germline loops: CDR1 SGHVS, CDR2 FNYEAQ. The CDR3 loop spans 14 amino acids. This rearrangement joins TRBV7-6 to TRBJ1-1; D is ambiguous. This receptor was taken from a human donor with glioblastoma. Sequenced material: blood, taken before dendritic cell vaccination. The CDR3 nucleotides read TGTGCCAGCAGCTTAGCGGGAGGGTCCACTGAAGCTTTCTTT. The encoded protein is CASSLAGGSTEAFF.